This TCR beta chain derives from a study of cytomegalovirus exposure and HLA in healthy donors. Overall study results and limits: Most sequenced TCRs were rare (though some public TCRs occurred in many donors).

Using immunoSEQ multiplex PCR, the repertoire was profiled, and TCRdb retains in-frame clones only, with some absent. The data show approximately 170,000 clones, with around 85% seen just once and 15% to 20% held by the top ten. Worth noting for this clone: Its target is not known.

CDR1 is SGHTA, CDR2 FQGNSA, per germline. V lost 3 bases and J lost 10; bases outside the gene matches: 6. The CDR3 length is 14 residues. The chain employs TRBV7-2 and TRBJ1-2, with TRBD1 identical over 12 bases. The receptor's source is a young man in good health and CMV-seropositive. The sample was PBMCs. The CDR3 bases are TGTGCCAGCAGCTTCGCGGGGACAGGGGGCGCCTACACCTTC. It translates to CASSFAGTGGAYTF.